The clone carrying this T cell receptor beta chain was seen repeatedly, ten times or more. The V and J ends lost 6 bases and 4 bases, in that order; junction bases with no gene match: 8. Germline CDR1 SQVTM, CDR2 ANQGSEA. CDR3 length: 15 residues. TCRdb fed the RT-PCR reads into MiXCR, producing one record per CDR3 protein. The sample lists hundreds of thousands of distinct CDR3 sequences, 13% to 15% occurring once. The rearrangement links TRBV29-1 to TRBJ2-7; 14 nucleotides align to TRBD2. The receptor was derived from a female donor in good health, serving as a healthy control. The sample comprised memory CD4+ T cells from blood. CDR3 loop: CSVTGTSGSQYEQYF. The CDR3 nucleotides read TGCAGCGTGACCGGGACTAGCGGGAGTCAGTACGAGCAGTACTTC.